The rows below give T cell receptor beta chains drawn from one sample of a study of OX40 agonist ivuxolimab in advanced cancers. Sequencing used immunoSEQ multiplex PCR; TCRdb keeps in-frame clones, though not all of them. The sample yields approximately 70,000 clones, roughly 85% seen once. The specimen was CD4+ or CD8+ T cells sorted from blood, collected in a trial of the OX40 agonist ivuxolimab. These receptors came from an adult with an advanced solid tumor such as melanoma, head and neck, liver or kidney cancer. Each CDR3 is given with its conserved first and last residue. A D gene is named only where the DNA matches it firmly. Clone size appears in some rows only: once, few, many, or a class for an expanded clone.

v_gene,d_gene,j_gene,len,abundance,CDR3nt,CDR3aa
TRBV6-6,NA,TRBJ1-1,12,once,TGTGCCAGCAGCGACGGGACGGCTTTGTCTTTCTTT,CASSDGTALSFF
TRBV19,NA,TRBJ2-1,18,NA,TGTGCCAGTAGTAGCCCCCCGGGCGCCTCCATCTCCTACAATGAGCAGTTCTTC,CASSSPPGASISYNEQFF
TRBV6-4,NA,TRBJ2-1,14,NA,TGTGCCAGCAGTGCTATGGGGACGTTAAATGAGCAGTTCTTC,CASSAMGTLNEQFF
TRBV10-3,NA,TRBJ1-1,14,NA,TGTGCCATCAGAGAAGAACAGGGAAACACTGAAGCTTTCTTT,CAIREEQGNTEAFF
TRBV5-1,TRBD1,TRBJ2-2,16,once,TGCGCCAGCAACCCGTCGACAGGGGCTAACACCGGGGAGCTGTTTTTT,CASNPSTGANTGELFF
TRBV7-9,NA,TRBJ2-5,11,NA,TGTGCCAGCAGAACCGGAGAGACCCAGTACTTC,CASRTGETQYF
TRBV6-1,TRBD2,TRBJ2-7,15,NA,TGTGCCAGCAGTGAAGCGTGGACTAGCGGCTACGAGCAGTACTTC,CASSEAWTSGYEQYF
TRBV28,NA,TRBJ1-3,15,NA,TGTGCCAGCAGTTCCTCTCGATACGCTGGAAACACCATATATTTT,CASSSSRYAGNTIYF
TRBV6-4,TRBD1,TRBJ2-5,12,NA,TGTGCCAGCATTAACAGGGGGGAGACCCAGTACTTC,CASINRGETQYF
TRBV14,NA,TRBJ1-2,13,once,TGTGCCAGCAGCCAAGATGTAAGCTATGGCTACACCTTC,CASSQDVSYGYTF
TRBV10-3,TRBD1,TRBJ2-2,14,NA,TGTGCCATCAGGGACAGGAGCAACACCGGGGAGCTGTTTTTT,CAIRDRSNTGELFF
TRBV5-1,NA,TRBJ1-4,13,NA,TGCGCCAGCAAAGACTTGGGGGATGAAAAACTGTTTTTT,CASKDLGDEKLFF
TRBV19,NA,TRBJ1-5,14,NA,TGTGCCAGTAGCCGATCGGACTTGGGGCAGCCCCAGCATTTT,CASSRSDLGQPQHF
TRBV9,NA,TRBJ2-1,14,NA,TGTGCCAGCAGCGTAGACCCTCGGGTTGCTGAGCAGTTCTTC,CASSVDPRVAEQFF
TRBV7-2,NA,TRBJ1-3,15,once,TGTGCCAGCAGCCAGAGGAGGGCTTCTGGAAACACCATATATTTT,CASSQRRASGNTIYF
TRBV11-2,TRBD2,TRBJ2-7,15,NA,TGTGCCAGCAGCCCGAGTGGGGGGAGGGCCTACGAGCAGTACTTC,CASSPSGGRAYEQYF
TRBV4-2,NA,TRBJ2-3,14,NA,TGTGCCAGCAGCCAAGCGGGAGCCGGAGATACGCAGTATTTT,CASSQAGAGDTQYF
TRBV5-1,TRBD2,TRBJ2-1,13,NA,TGCGCCAGCAGCACAGCGGGGTTGGATGAGCAGTTCTTC,CASSTAGLDEQFF
TRBV2,NA,TRBJ2-7,11,NA,TGTGCCAGCAGTACGGGGTACGAGCAGTACTTC,CASSTGYEQYF
TRBV6-1,NA,TRBJ1-5,14,NA,TGTGCCAGCAGCGGGGGATGGGGGGCTCAGCCCCAGCATTTT,CASSGGWGAQPQHF
TRBV5-6,NA,TRBJ2-7,14,NA,TGTGCCAGCAGCCGTATATGGACTGAGTACGAGCAGTACTTC,CASSRIWTEYEQYF
TRBV29-1,TRBD2,TRBJ2-7,14,NA,TGCAGCGTTGCACTAGCGGGGGGTCCCTACGAGCAGTACTTC,CSVALAGGPYEQYF
TRBV5-4,NA,TRBJ1-2,14,once,TGTGCCAGCAGCTTGCAGGGGACCAACTATGGCTACACCTTC,CASSLQGTNYGYTF
TRBV21-1,NA,TRBJ2-7,16,NA,TGTGCCAGCAGCAAAGGGGGGCAGTCTAGTCTCCACGAGCAGTACTTC,CASSKGGQSSLHEQYF
TRBV5-6,TRBD1,TRBJ1-2,15,once,TGTGCCAGCAGCTTAGAGACAGGGGCCCTCTATGGCTACACCTTC,CASSLETGALYGYTF
TRBV5-6,NA,TRBJ1-2,14,NA,TGTGCCAGCAGCTTCCAGCAGATTTCCTATGGCTACACCTTC,CASSFQQISYGYTF
TRBV9,NA,TRBJ2-7,14,NA,TGTGCCAGCAGCGTACGAGGGGGGACCGACGAGCAGTACTTC,CASSVRGGTDEQYF
TRBV27,NA,TRBJ2-3,13,NA,TGTGCCAGCAGTCTCATGAGCACAGATACGCAGTATTTT,CASSLMSTDTQYF
TRBV6-1,NA,TRBJ2-1,13,NA,TGTGCCAGCACGGCGTCCACCTACAATGAGCAGTTCTTC,CASTASTYNEQFF
TRBV19,TRBD1,TRBJ2-4,18,NA,TGTGCCAGTAGTCATTCCGGGACAGGGTACGTGGCCAAAAACATTCAGTACTTC,CASSHSGTGYVAKNIQYF
TRBV7-8,TRBD1,TRBJ1-4,16,NA,TGTGCCAGCAGTGGGACAGGAACTTGGCGGGATGAAAAACTGTTTTTT,CASSGTGTWRDEKLFF
TRBV7-6,NA,TRBJ2-2,15,NA,TGTGCCAGCTTCCCAAGGGACGCCGTCACCGGGGAGCTGTTTTTT,CASFPRDAVTGELFF
TRBV29-1,NA,TRBJ1-1,13,NA,TGCAGCGTTGCAGGGGCATTGAACACTGAAGCTTTCTTT,CSVAGALNTEAFF